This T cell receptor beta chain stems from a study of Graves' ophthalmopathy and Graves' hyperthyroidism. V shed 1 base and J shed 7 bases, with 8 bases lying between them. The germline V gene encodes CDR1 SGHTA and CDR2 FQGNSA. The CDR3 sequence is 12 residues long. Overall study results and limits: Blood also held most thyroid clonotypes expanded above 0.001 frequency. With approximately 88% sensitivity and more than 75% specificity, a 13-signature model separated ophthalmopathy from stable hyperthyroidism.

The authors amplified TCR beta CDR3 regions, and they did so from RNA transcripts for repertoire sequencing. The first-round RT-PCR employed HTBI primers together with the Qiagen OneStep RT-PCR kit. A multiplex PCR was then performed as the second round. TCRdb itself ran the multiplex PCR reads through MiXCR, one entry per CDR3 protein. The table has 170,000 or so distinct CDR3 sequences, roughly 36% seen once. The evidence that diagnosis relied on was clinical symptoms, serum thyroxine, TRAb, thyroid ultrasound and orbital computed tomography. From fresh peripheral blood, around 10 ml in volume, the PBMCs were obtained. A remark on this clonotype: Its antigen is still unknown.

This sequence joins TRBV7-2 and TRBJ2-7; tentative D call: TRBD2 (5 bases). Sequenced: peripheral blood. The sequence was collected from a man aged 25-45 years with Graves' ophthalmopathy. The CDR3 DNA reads TGTGCCAGCAGCTTAGGTCGGGGTGAGCAGTACTTC. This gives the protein CASSLGRGEQYF.